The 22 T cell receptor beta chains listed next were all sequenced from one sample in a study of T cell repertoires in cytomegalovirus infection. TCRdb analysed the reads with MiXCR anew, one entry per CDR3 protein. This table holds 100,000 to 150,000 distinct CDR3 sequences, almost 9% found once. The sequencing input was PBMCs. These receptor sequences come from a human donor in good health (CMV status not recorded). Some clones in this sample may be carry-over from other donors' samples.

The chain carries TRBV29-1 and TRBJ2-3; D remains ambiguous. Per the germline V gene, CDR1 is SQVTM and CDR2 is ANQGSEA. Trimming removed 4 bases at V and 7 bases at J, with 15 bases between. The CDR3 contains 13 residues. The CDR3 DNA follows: TGCAGCGTTGGTATTACTACACTACATACGCAGTATTTT. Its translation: CSVGITTLHTQYF.

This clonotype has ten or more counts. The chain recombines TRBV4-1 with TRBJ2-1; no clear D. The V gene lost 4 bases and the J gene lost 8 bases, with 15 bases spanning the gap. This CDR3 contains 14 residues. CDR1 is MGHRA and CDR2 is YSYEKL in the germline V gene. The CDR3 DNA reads TGCGCCAGCAGCCCCGTCGCCCCCCCCCATGAGCAGTTCTTC. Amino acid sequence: CASSPVAPPHEQFF.

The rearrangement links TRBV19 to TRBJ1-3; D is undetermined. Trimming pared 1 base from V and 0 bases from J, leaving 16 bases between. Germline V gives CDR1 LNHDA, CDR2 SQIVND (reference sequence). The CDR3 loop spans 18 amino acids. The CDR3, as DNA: TGTGCCAGTAGTATAGGACGGTCGATTGGGTTCTCTGGAAACACCATATATTTT. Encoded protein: CASSIGRSIGFSGNTIYF.

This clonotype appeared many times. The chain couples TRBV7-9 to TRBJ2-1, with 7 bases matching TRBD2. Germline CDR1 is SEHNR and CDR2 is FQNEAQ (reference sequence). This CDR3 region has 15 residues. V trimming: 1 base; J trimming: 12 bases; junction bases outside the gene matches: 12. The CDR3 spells CASSLEDRGVGGQFF. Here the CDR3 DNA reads TGTGCCAGCAGCTTAGAAGATCGGGGGGTGGGAGGGCAGTTCTTC.

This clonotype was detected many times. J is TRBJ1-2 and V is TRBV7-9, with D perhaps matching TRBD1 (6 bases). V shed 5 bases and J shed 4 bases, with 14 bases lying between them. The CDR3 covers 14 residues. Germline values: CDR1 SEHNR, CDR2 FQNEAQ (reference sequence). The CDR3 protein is CASSLRTESYGYTF. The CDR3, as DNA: TGTGCCAGCAGCCTCCGGACAGAATCCTATGGCTACACCTTC.

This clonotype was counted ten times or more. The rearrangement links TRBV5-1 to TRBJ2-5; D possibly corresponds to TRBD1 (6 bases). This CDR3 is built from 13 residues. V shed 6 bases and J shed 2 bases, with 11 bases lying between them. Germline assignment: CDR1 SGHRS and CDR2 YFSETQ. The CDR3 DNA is TGCGCCAGCATGTCGACAGGACAAGAGACCCAGTACTTC. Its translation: CASMSTGQETQYF.

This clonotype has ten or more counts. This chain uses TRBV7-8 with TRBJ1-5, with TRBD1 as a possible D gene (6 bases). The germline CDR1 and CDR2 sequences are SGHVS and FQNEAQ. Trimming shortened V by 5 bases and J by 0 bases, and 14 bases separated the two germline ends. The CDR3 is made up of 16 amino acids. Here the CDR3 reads CASSPQGGHSNQPQHF. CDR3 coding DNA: TGTGCCAGCAGCCCTCAAGGGGGACATAGCAATCAGCCCCAGCATTTT.

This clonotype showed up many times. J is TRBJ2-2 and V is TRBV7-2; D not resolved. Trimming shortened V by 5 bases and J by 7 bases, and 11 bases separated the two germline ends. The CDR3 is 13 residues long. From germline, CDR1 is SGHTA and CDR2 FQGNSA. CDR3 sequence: CASSHEKSGELFF. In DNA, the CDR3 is TGTGCCAGCAGCCACGAGAAAAGCGGGGAGCTGTTTTTT.

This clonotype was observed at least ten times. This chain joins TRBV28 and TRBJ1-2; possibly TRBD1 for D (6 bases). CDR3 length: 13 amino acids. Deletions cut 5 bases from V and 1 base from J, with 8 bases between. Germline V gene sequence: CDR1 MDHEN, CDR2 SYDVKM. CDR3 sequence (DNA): TGTGCCAGCAGTCCCAGGGGTAACTATGGCTACACCTTC. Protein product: CASSPRGNYGYTF.

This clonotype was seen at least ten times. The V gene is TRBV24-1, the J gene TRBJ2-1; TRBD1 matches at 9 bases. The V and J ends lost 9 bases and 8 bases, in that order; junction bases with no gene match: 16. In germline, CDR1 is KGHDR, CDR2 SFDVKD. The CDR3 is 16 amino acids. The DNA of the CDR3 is TGTGCCACCGGGGAGACAGGGGGAAGTACATATGATGAGCAGTTCTTC. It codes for CATGETGGSTYDEQFF.

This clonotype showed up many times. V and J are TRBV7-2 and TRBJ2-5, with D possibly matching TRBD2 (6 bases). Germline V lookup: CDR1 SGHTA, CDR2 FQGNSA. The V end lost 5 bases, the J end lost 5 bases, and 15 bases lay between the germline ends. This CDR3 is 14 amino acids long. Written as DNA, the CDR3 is TGTGCCAGCAGCCCCCGGGGGTCCGAGGAGACCCAGTACTTC. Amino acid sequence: CASSPRGSEETQYF.

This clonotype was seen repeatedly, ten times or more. CDR3 amino acids: CASSQYRVGGELFF. The CDR3 nucleotides are TGTGCCAGCAGTCAATACAGGGTTGGCGGGGAGCTGTTTTTT. The rearrangement joins TRBV6-5 to TRBJ2-2; TRBD1 is a possible D gene (6 bases). V was cut by 5 bases and J by 7 bases, with 14 bases left in between. Germline values: CDR1 MNHEY, CDR2 SVGAGI. CDR3 length: 14 amino acids.

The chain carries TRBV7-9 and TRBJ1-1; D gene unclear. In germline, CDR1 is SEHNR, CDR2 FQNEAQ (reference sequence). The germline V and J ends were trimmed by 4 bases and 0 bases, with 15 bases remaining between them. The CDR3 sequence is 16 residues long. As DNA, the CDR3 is TGTGCCAGCAGCTCCCAAAGCGGACCAATGAACACTGAAGCTTTCTTT. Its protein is CASSSQSGPMNTEAFF.

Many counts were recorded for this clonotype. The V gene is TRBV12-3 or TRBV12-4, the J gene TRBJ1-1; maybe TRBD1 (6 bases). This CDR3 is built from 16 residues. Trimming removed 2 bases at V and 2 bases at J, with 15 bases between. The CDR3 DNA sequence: TGTGCCAGCAGTTTAAGGCAGGGGAGTATTAACACTGAAGCTTTCTTT. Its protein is CASSLRQGSINTEAFF.

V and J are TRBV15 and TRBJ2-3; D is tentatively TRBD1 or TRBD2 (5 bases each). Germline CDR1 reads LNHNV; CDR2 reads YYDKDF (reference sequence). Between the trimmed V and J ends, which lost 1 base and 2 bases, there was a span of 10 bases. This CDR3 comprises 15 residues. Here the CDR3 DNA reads TGTGCCACCAGCAGAGCCGGGACGTTCACAGATACGCAGTATTTT. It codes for CATSRAGTFTDTQYF.

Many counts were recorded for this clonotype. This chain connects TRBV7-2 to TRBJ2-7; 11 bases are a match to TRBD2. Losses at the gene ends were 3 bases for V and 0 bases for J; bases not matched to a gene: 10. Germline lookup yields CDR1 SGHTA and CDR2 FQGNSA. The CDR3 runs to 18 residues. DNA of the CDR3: TGTGCCAGCAGCTTTGGACTAGCGGGTTCTAAACTCTCCTACGAGCAGTACTTC. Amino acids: CASSFGLAGSKLSYEQYF. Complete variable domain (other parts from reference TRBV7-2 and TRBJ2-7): GAGVSQSPSNKVTEKGKDVELRCDPISGHTALYWYRQSLGQGLEFLIYFQGNSAPDKSGLPSDRFSAERTGGSVSTLTIQRTQQEDSAVYLCASSFGLAGSKLSYEQYFGPGTRLTVT.

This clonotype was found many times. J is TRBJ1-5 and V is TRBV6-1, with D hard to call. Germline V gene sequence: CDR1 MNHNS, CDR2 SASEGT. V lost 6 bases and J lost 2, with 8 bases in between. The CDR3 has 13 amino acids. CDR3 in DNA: TGTGCCAGCAGGAGAAAAGGCAATCAGCCCCAGCATTTT. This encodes CASRRKGNQPQHF.

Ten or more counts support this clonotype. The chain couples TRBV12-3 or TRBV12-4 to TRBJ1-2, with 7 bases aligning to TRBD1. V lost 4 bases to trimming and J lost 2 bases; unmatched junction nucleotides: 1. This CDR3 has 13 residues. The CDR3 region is CASSWDRNYGYTF. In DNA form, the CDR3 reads TGTGCCAGCAGTTGGGACAGAAACTATGGCTACACCTTC.

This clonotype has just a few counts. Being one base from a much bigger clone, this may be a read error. For the CDR3, the DNA is TGTGCCATCAGCTTCTCAGATATTCTGTTTTTT. Translation gives CAISFSDILFF. The chain joins TRBV28 to TRBJ1-4, with D unresolved. Trimming cost V 10 bases and J 14 bases, with 17 bases left between them. CDR3 length: 11 residues. Per the germline V gene, CDR1 is MDHEN and CDR2 is SYDVKM.

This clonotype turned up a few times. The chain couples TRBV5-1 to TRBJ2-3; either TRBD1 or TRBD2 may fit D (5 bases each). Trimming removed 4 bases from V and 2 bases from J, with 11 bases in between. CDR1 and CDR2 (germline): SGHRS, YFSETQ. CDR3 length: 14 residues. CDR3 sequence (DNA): TGCGCCAGCAGCCCAGGGACCATCACAGATACGCAGTATTTT. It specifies CASSPGTITDTQYF.

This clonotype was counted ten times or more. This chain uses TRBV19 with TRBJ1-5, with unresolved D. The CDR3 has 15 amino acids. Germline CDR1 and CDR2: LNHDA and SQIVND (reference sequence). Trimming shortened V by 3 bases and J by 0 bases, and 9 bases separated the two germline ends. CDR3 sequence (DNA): TGTGCCAGTAGTATTGGAGGACCTAGCAATCAGCCCCAGCATTTT. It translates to CASSIGGPSNQPQHF. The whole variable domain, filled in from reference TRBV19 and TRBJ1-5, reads DGGITQSPKYLFRKEGQNVTLSCEQNLNHDAMYWYRQDPGQGLRLIYYSQIVNDFQKGDIAEGYSVSREKKESFPLTVTSAQKNPTAFYLCASSIGGPSNQPQHFGDGTRLSIL.

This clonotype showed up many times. The CDR3 region is CASSVQPPQLAGDPVDTQYF. As DNA, the CDR3 is TGTGCCAGCAGTGTCCAACCCCCCCAACTAGCGGGGGACCCAGTGGATACGCAGTATTTT. The chain couples TRBV2 to TRBJ2-3, with 11 bases aligning to TRBD2. Looked up from germline, CDR1 is SNHLY and CDR2 is FYNNEI. This CDR3 spans 20 amino acids. After removal of 4 bases from V and 6 bases from J, the junction contained 21 bases not matched to a gene.